The 9 T cell receptor beta chains below come from one sample, sequenced in a study of cytomegalovirus exposure and HLA in healthy donors. The PCR used 60 Vbeta and 13 Jbeta primers. Sequenced by immunoSEQ multiplex PCR; TCRdb stores in-frame clones only, minus some. The data contain around 180,000 clones, roughly 87% of them seen just once; the ten biggest clones take up about 0.23%. The source material was PBMCs. Receptors originate from a girl younger than two in good health and CMV-seronegative.

This chain joins TRBV5-6 and TRBJ2-1, with D hard to call. The CDR3 loop spans 12 amino acids. V lost 7 bases, J lost 10 bases, and 15 bases lay in between. Germline V gene lookup returns CDR1 SGHDT and CDR2 YYEEEE. CDR3 amino acids: CASSHLVPEQFF. In nucleotides, the CDR3 is TGTGCCAGCTCCCACTTGGTACCCGAGCAGTTCTTC.

The chain combines TRBV7-9 with TRBJ1-2; D is unclear. The CDR3 covers 18 residues. Germline assignment: CDR1 SEHNR and CDR2 FQNEAQ (reference sequence). Trimming removed 1 base from V and 0 bases from J, with 18 bases in between. CDR3 loop: CASSLVPPKQGANYGYTF. CDR3 DNA sequence: TGTGCCAGCAGCTTAGTACCCCCGAAACAAGGAGCTAACTATGGCTACACCTTC.

To note about this clone: One end of the junction fails to match germline, which may point to a read error. V gene TRBV7-7 combines with J gene TRBJ2-3; 13 bases are shared with TRBD2. The CDR3 is 15 residues long. Germline V CDR1 and CDR2: SSHAT, FNYEAQ (reference sequence). This CDR3 reads CASSLGTSGANTQYF. CDR3 sequence (DNA): TGTGCTAGCAGCTTGGGGACTAGCGGGGCGAATACGCAGTATTTT.

This chain links TRBV5-4 with TRBJ1-1; D is ambiguous. Trimming removed 4 bases at V and 5 bases at J, with 9 bases between. The germline V gene has CDR1 SGHNT and CDR2 YYREEE (reference sequence). This CDR3 is built from 12 residues. The CDR3 DNA reads as TGTGCCAGCAGCGCAGGAAGGACTGAAGCTTTCTTT. The encoded protein is CASSAGRTEAFF.

This clone was recorded a few times. The chain recombines TRBV18 with TRBJ1-5; 7 nucleotides line up with TRBD1. V lost 3 bases, J lost 2 bases, and 1 base stayed unmatched. The germline V gene encodes CDR1 KGHSH and CDR2 LQKENI. CDR3 length: 14 residues. The CDR3 loop reads CASSPDRGNQPQHF. Here the CDR3 DNA reads TGTGCCAGCTCACCTGACAGGGGCAATCAGCCCCAGCATTTT. The whole variable domain, remainder taken from reference TRBV18 and TRBJ1-5, is NAGVMQNPRHLVRRRGQEARLRCSPMKGHSHVYWYRQLPEEGLKFMVYLQKENIIDESGMPKERFSAEFPKEGPSILRIQQVVRGDSAAYFCASSPDRGNQPQHFGDGTRLSIL.

V and J are TRBV9 and TRBJ2-1; possible D gene TRBD2, 5 bases. The CDR3 loop spans 14 amino acids. Germline CDR1 and CDR2: SGDLS and YYNGEE. Trimming took 4 bases from V and 5 from J, leaving 13 bases between them. The CDR3 reads CASSKASTHNEQFF. The DNA for the CDR3 is TGTGCCAGCAGCAAGGCTAGCACCCACAATGAGCAGTTCTTC.

As DNA, the CDR3 is TGTGCCAGCAGTGTGGCACAGGGTTTTTACGAGCAGTACTTC. It specifies CASSVAQGFYEQYF. The V and J genes are TRBV6-4 and TRBJ2-7; a weak D match, TRBD1 (6 bases). Trimming shortened V by 4 bases and J by 4 bases, and 14 bases separated the two germline ends. This CDR3 comprises 14 residues. The germline V gene has CDR1 MRHNA and CDR2 SNTAGT.

The chain uses TRBV4-3 and TRBJ2-3; no firm D call. Looked up from germline, CDR1 is LGHNA and CDR2 is YSLEER. The CDR3 has 14 residues. Deletions cut 3 bases from V and 2 bases from J, with 9 bases between. Here the CDR3 reads CASSHPVYTDTQYF. For the CDR3, the DNA is TGCGCCAGCAGCCACCCGGTATACACAGATACGCAGTATTTT.

This clone was seen only a few times. The CDR3 DNA reads TGTGCCAGCAGCGCGCCGACAGGGGAGGGTGGAAACACCATATATTTT. Protein: CASSAPTGEGGNTIYF. The rearrangement uses TRBV13 and TRBJ1-3; 8 nucleotides line up with TRBD1. Trimming at V came to 5 bases and at J to 3 bases, leaving 9 bases not matched to a gene. This CDR3 has 16 amino acids. CDR1 PRHDT and CDR2 FYEKMQ come from the germline V gene (reference sequence).